Only a few counts were recorded for the clone carrying this T cell receptor (beta chain). The data were taken from a study of early T cells in non-severe SARS-CoV-2 infection. V lost 2 bases and J 10 bases, leaving 11 bases between the germline ends. There are 12 residues in the CDR3. Each single cDNA molecule received a unique molecular identifier. TCRdb ran MiXCR on the 5' RACE reads and lists one entry per CDR3 protein. The sample carries nearly 45,000 distinct CDR3 sequences, 11% recorded once. This clonotype was sampled from an adult who was a healthcare worker with PCR-confirmed SARS-CoV-2 infection or an uninfected control (not recorded which). The V call is TRBV12-3 or TRBV12-4, the J call TRBJ1-2, with D uncertain. Sequenced input: whole blood. The CDR3 bases are TGTGCCAGCAGTTTAAGGACGGCCTCCTACACCTTC. This gives the protein CASSLRTASYTF.